This T cell receptor (beta chain) originates from a study of shared clonotypes between healthy human individuals. Overall study context: Per donor, CD8 memory used one plate, CD8 naive used two, CD4 memory used three and CD4 naive used three.

The germline gives CDR1 PRHDT, CDR2 FYEKMQ (reference sequence). V was shortened by 4 bases and J by 4 bases, with 10 bases between the two germline ends. The CDR3 contains 13 residues. Whole-study findings and limits: Naive subsets usually exceeded memory subsets in estimated richness.

The method was immunoSEQ multiplex PCR; TCRdb's version includes in-frame clones alone and lacks a portion of them. The sample shows some 2,000,000 clones, around 96% of them seen only once. A note on this clone: No antigen is known for it.

It was CD45RO-negative cells, positively selected for CCR7, that made up naive CD8 cells, with terminally differentiated effector memory CD45RA+ cells excluded. This chain uses TRBV13 with TRBJ1-2; unclear D gene. Input material: naive CD8+ T cells sorted from blood. The source is a man younger than 30 in good health. The DNA for the CDR3 is TGTGCCAGCAGCTCGGACGGCCTCTATGGCTACACCTTC. Its protein product is CASSSDGLYGYTF.